This TCR beta chain originates from a study of shared clonotypes between healthy human individuals. Study outcomes and limitations: An effect of sequencing depth on clonotype sharing among donors was expected.

As for this clone: Its antigen is unidentified.

Trimming removed 2 bases from V and 2 bases from J, with 7 bases in between. The CDR3 runs to 14 residues. Germline lookup yields CDR1 MNHEY and CDR2 SMNVEV (reference sequence). Assay execution took place at the deep level. Assay used: immunoSEQ multiplex PCR; TCRdb lists only in-frame clones, some missing. This table has 490,000 or so clones, 79% appearing once. Sequences were obtained from PBMCs. The chain uses TRBV27 and TRBJ1-3; D might be TRBD1 (5 bases). This sequence originates from a woman aged 40-49 years in good health. Some clones in this sample may be carry-over from other donors' samples. The CDR3 DNA is TGTGCCAGCAGTTTAGTGGGGCCTGGAAACACCATATATTTT. Its translation: CASSLVGPGNTIYF.